These 20 T cell receptor beta chains originate from one sample sequenced in a study of blood T cell repertoires in COVID-19. Measured with immunoSEQ multiplex PCR; TCRdb has only the in-frame clones, and not every one. The sample has fewer than 200,000 clones; around 85% are singletons. Sequenced material: peripheral blood. These receptors came from a man in his 60s who had recovered from COVID-19.

This chain uses TRBV29-1 with TRBJ2-5, with D possibly TRBD2 on 6 matching bases. This CDR3 is 13 amino acids long. V was clipped by 4 bases and J by 1 base, with 10 bases between them. CDR1 and CDR2 from the germline V gene are SQVTM and ANQGSEA. CDR3 sequence: CSVVEGGQETQYF. The CDR3 bases are TGCAGCGTTGTTGAGGGAGGCCAAGAGACCCAGTACTTC.

This chain uses TRBV10-3 with TRBJ1-1, with 7 bases fitting TRBD1. Trimming at V came to 3 bases and at J to 5 bases, leaving 9 bases not matched to a gene. Germline CDR1 ENHRY, CDR2 SYGVKD. The CDR3 contains 15 residues. The CDR3 reads CAISDPYRGRTEAFF. In DNA, the CDR3 is TGTGCCATCAGTGATCCCTACAGGGGAAGGACTGAAGCTTTCTTT.

The V and J genes are TRBV5-6 and TRBJ1-2, with 7 nucleotides matching TRBD1. The CDR3 covers 15 residues. Germline V gene lookup returns CDR1 SGHDT and CDR2 YYEEEE. J was trimmed by 1 base and V by 4 bases; bases with no gene match: 7. CDR3 loop: CASSLLGQLNYGYTF. CDR3 nucleotide sequence: TGTGCCAGCAGCCTTCTGGGACAGCTTAACTATGGCTACACCTTC.

The chain carries TRBV6-4 and TRBJ1-2; no firm D call. Per germline, CDR1 MRHNA and CDR2 SNTAGT. The germline V and J ends were trimmed by 2 bases and 4 bases, with 8 bases remaining between them. CDR3 length equals 13 residues. The DNA of the CDR3 is TGTGCCAGCAGTGACGGGGAGGGCTATGGCTACACCTTC. Translated, it gives CASSDGEGYGYTF.

This clone was seen a handful of times. This chain connects TRBV5-1 to TRBJ2-7, with 8 bases identical to TRBD2. Germline V gene lookup returns CDR1 SGHRS and CDR2 YFSETQ. V lost 4 bases and J lost 1; bases outside the gene matches: 4. The CDR3 spans 14 residues. The CDR3 nucleotides are TGCGCCAGCAGCCCGGGGGGGGCTTCCTACGAGCAGTACTTC. Its translation: CASSPGGASYEQYF.

This clone was found a few times. The chain is built from TRBV24-1 and TRBJ2-5, with D possibly TRBD1 on 6 matching bases. V lost 10 bases to trimming and J lost 3 bases, with 26 bases between them. The length of the CDR3 is 17 residues. Germline V gene sequence: CDR1 KGHDR, CDR2 SFDVKD. Written as DNA, the CDR3 is TGTGCCACGAGTCCCGCACCAGGTACAGGGTGGGAAGAGACCCAGTACTTC. This sequence encodes CATSPAPGTGWEETQYF.

The chain has TRBV7-3 and TRBJ2-3; tentatively, D is TRBD1 (5 bases). Germline CDR1 and CDR2: SGHTA and FQGTGA. Trimming left V 4 bases short and J 4 bases short, with 12 bases between. This CDR3 is 14 amino acids long. The CDR3 spells CASSSLVGADTQYF. CDR3 DNA: TGTGCCAGCAGCTCGTTGGTAGGGGCAGATACGCAGTATTTT. The complete variable domain, with remaining parts taken from reference TRBV7-3 and TRBJ2-3, reads GAGVSQTPSNKVTEKGKYVELRCDPISGHTALYWYRQSLGQGPEFLIYFQGTGAADDSGLPNDRFFAVRPEGSVSTLKIQRTERGDSAVYLCASSSLVGADTQYFGPGTRLTVL.

The chain joins TRBV5-4 to TRBJ2-4, with TRBD1 matching 8 bases. The CDR3 contains 16 residues. Trimming took 0 bases from V and 7 from J; bases not matched to a gene: 9. Looked up from germline, CDR1 is SGHNT and CDR2 is YYREEE (reference sequence). The DNA of the CDR3 is TGTGCCAGCAGCTTGGATGTATCGAGACAGGGGAACATTCAGTACTTC. Amino acids: CASSLDVSRQGNIQYF. Full variable domain (outside the CDR3, taken from reference TRBV5-4 and TRBJ2-4): ETGVTQSPTHLIKTRGQQVTLRCSSQSGHNTVSWYQQALGQGPQFIFQYYREEENGRGNFPPRFSGLQFPNYSSELNVNALELDDSALYLCASSLDVSRQGNIQYFGAGTRLSVL.

The chain carries TRBV29-1 and TRBJ2-3, with TRBD1 as a possible D gene (5 bases). Germline CDR1 reads SQVTM; CDR2 reads ANQGSEA. The V end was cut by 0 bases, the J end by 6 bases, with 13 bases between. This CDR3 comprises 14 residues. This CDR3 reads CSVEDGAGQDTQYF. Written as DNA, the CDR3 is TGCAGCGTTGAAGATGGGGCAGGGCAGGATACGCAGTATTTT.

The chain is built from TRBV5-6 and TRBJ1-4; tentative D call: TRBD1 (6 bases). Germline V gene lookup returns CDR1 SGHDT and CDR2 YYEEEE. Trimming removed 0 bases from V and 13 bases from J, with 13 bases in between. The CDR3 extends over 13 amino acids. CDR3 region: CASSLVSGEGLFF. Written as DNA, the CDR3 is TGTGCCAGCAGCTTGGTTTCAGGGGAAGGACTGTTTTTT.

The chain couples TRBV3-1 (or the pseudogene TRBV3-2) to TRBJ2-3, with 12 bases matching TRBD2. From germline, CDR1 is LGHDT and CDR2 YNNKEL (reference sequence). The CDR3 consists of 16 residues. Losses at the gene ends were 0 bases for V and 6 bases for J; bases not matched to a gene: 4. The CDR3 loop reads CASSQEPSGGADTQYF. CDR3 DNA sequence: TGTGCCAGCAGCCAAGAACCTAGCGGGGGGGCGGATACGCAGTATTTT.

The chain carries TRBV19 and TRBJ1-2; TRBD1 matches at 8 bases. The ends lost 8 bases at V and 3 bases at J; junction bases unmatched: 5. The CDR3 has 13 residues. CDR1 is LNHDA, CDR2 SQIVND, per germline (reference sequence). The CDR3 protein is CASARGPDYGYTF. CDR3 DNA: TGTGCCAGTGCCAGGGGGCCGGACTATGGCTACACCTTC.

The V gene is TRBV15, the J gene TRBJ1-2; D not certain. Germline-derived CDR1 and CDR2 are LNHNV and YYDKDF (reference sequence). V was clipped by 0 bases and J by 4 bases, with 15 bases between them. This CDR3 comprises 16 residues. The CDR3, as DNA: TGTGCCACCAGCAGAGATGCGCCGGGGAATAGCTATGGCTACACCTTC. It codes for CATSRDAPGNSYGYTF.

This clone has at least ten counts. The chain employs TRBV9 and TRBJ1-2; unclear D gene. This CDR3 is 14 amino acids long. V was clipped by 0 bases and J by 8 bases, with 14 bases between them. CDR1 and CDR2 (germline): SGDLS, YYNGEE. The CDR3 DNA is TGTGCCAGCAGCGTAGATCCGGGGATGAGGGGCTACACCTTC. Its translation is CASSVDPGMRGYTF.

The V gene is TRBV29-1, the J gene TRBJ2-2; 11 bases match TRBD2. This CDR3 is built from 15 residues. With 5 bases clipped from V and 9 bases from J, the junction kept 11 bases outside the gene matches. Per the germline V gene, CDR1 is SQVTM and CDR2 is ANQGSEA. CDR3 sequence reads: CSVSGTSGTVRELFF. CDR3 nucleotide sequence: TGCAGCGTTTCCGGGACTAGCGGTACGGTGAGGGAGCTGTTTTTT.

This sequence joins TRBV5-1 and TRBJ2-3; 11 nucleotides line up with TRBD2. The CDR3 loop spans 16 amino acids. Germline loops: CDR1 SGHRS, CDR2 YFSETQ. The ends lost 0 bases at V and 1 base at J; junction bases unmatched: 1. This CDR3 reads CASSLVAGGRTDTQYF. CDR3 bases: TGCGCCAGCAGCTTGGTAGCGGGGGGGCGCACAGATACGCAGTATTTT.

This clone was seen a handful of times. The chain employs TRBV7-3 and TRBJ1-6; 8 nucleotides line up with TRBD1. From germline, CDR1 is SGHTA and CDR2 FQGTGA. After removal of 3 bases from V and 11 bases from J, the junction contained 3 bases not matched to a gene. The CDR3 covers 13 residues. This CDR3 reads CASSLDRDTPLHF. The CDR3 nucleotides are TGTGCCAGCAGCTTGGACAGGGACACACCCCTCCACTTT.

With regard to this clone: A read error may produce the germline difference seen at one junction end. V usage is TRBV7-7 and J usage is TRBJ2-5; a weak D match, TRBD2 (5 bases). Germline V CDR1 and CDR2: SSHAT, FNYEAQ (reference sequence). CDR3 length equals 14 residues. In DNA form, the CDR3 reads TGTGCTAGCAGAGCGGACTCCTGGGCGGAGACCCAGTACTTC. This sequence encodes CASRADSWAETQYF.

The chain carries TRBV10-3 and TRBJ2-7; TRBD1 is a possible D gene (6 bases). V dropped 6 bases and J dropped 0 bases, with 18 bases sitting between them. The CDR3 covers 16 residues. Germline CDR1 and CDR2: ENHRY and SYGVKD. CDR3 in amino acids: CAISYDRTSGSYEQYF. CDR3 nucleotides: TGTGCCATCAGCTACGACAGGACCTCCGGCTCCTACGAGCAGTACTTC.

The chain uses TRBV30 and TRBJ1-4; weak D call: TRBD1 (5 bases). The ends were cut back, 5 bases at V and 5 bases at J, with 15 bases in the middle. Germline V gene data show CDR1 as GTSNPN and CDR2 as SVGIG (reference sequence). This CDR3 has 14 residues. The CDR3 nucleotides read TGTGCCTGGTCCCCTGGGGCGAGCAATGAAAAACTGTTTTTT. Translated: CAWSPGASNEKLFF.